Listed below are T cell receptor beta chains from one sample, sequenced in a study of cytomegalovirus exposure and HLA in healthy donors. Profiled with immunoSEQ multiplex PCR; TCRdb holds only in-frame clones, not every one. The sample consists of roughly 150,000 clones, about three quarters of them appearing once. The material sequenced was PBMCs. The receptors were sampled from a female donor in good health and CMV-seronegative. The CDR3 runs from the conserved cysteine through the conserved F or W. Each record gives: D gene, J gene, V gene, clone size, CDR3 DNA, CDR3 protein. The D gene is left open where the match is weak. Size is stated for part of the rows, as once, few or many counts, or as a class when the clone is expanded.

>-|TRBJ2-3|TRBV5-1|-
TGCGCCAGCAGCTTGGCAGTGACAGGCACCGATACGCAGTATTTT
CASSLAVTGTDTQYF
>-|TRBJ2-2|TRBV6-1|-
TGTGCCAGCAGCGCGGGACCTCAAACCGGGGAGCTGTTTTTT
CASSAGPQTGELFF
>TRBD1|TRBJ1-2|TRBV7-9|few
TGTTCCAGCAGCCCCCGGACAGGGGGCAGTGGCTACACCTTC
CSSSPRTGGSGYTF
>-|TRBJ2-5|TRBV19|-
TGTGCCAGTAGCAGAGGGCAGCAAGAGACCCAGTACTTC
CASSRGQQETQYF
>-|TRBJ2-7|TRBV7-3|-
TGTGCCAGCAGCTTGGGCCTCGGTGGCGAGCAGTACTTC
CASSLGLGGEQYF
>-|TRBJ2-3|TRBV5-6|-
TGTGCCAGCAGCTTGGTGGGGCCGGGACTCCTTGGCACAGATACGCAGTATTTT
CASSLVGPGLLGTDTQYF
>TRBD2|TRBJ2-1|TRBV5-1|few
TGCGCCAGCAGCCTTCCGGGACTAGCGTCACCCAATGAGCAGTTCTTC
CASSLPGLASPNEQFF
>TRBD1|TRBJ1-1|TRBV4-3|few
TGCGCCAGCAGCCGAAGGACAGGTGCGAACACTGAAGCTTTCTTT
CASSRRTGANTEAFF
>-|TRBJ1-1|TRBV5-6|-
TGTGCCAGCAGCTTGGCAGGGGCCCTGAACACTGAAGCTTTCTTT
CASSLAGALNTEAFF
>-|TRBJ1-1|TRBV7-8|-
TGTGCCAGCAGCTCGCGGGACGGGAAGAACACTGAAGCTTTCTTT
CASSSRDGKNTEAFF
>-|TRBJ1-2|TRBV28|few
TGTGCCACCCGGCGCACAGCAAACTATGGCTACACCTTC
CATRRTANYGYTF
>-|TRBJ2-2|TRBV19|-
TGTGCCAGTAGTATTAGGGGTCTCACCGGGGAGCTGTTTTTT
CASSIRGLTGELFF
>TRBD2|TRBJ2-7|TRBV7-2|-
TGTGCCACGGGGGCTGCGGGACTAGCGGGGACTCCTGCTTACGAGCAGTACTTC
CATGAAGLAGTPAYEQYF
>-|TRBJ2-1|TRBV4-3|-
TGCGCCAGCAGCCCAATTGGCCGGGGGGCCAATGAGCAGTTCTTC
CASSPIGRGANEQFF
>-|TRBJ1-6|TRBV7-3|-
TGTGCCAGCAGCTTATTGGCAGGGATAGATTCACCCCTCCACTTT
CASSLLAGIDSPLHF
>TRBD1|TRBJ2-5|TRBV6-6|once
TGTGCCAGCAGCCGAGGGACAGGCCAAGAGACCCAGTACTTC
CASSRGTGQETQYF
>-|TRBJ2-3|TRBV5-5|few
TGTGCCAGCAGCTCCGGACAACTCAGCACAGATACGCAGTATTTT
CASSSGQLSTDTQYF
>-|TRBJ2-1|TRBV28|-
TGTGCCAGCAGCCAGGACAGCCGGTACAATGAGCAGTTCTTC
CASSQDSRYNEQFF
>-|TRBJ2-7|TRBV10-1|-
TGCGCCAGCCCACTAGTCGGTCACGAGCAGTACTTC
CASPLVGHEQYF
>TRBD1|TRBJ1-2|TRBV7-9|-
TGTTCCAGCAGCTCGGACAGGGAATATGGCTACACCTTC
CSSSSDREYGYTF
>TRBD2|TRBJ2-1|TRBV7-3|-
TGTGCCAGCAGCTCTAGGGCGGGGGGGGCTAATGAGCAGTTCTTC
CASSSRAGGANEQFF
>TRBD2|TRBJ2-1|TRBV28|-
TGTGCCAGCAGGAGCGGGGGCCGCTACAATGAGCAGTTCTTC
CASRSGGRYNEQFF
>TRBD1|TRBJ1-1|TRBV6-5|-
TGTGCCAGCAGTCCTCAGACAGGGGTGACCGAAGCTTTCTTT
CASSPQTGVTEAFF